One sample yielded the 30 T cell receptor beta chains listed below, sequenced in a study of T cell repertoires in cytomegalovirus infection. TCRdb reprocessed the reads with MiXCR, giving one entry per CDR3 protein. The profile shows under 30,000 distinct CDR3 sequences, 20% to 25% of them singletons. For these receptors, no antigen is known. Sequencing was performed on CD8+ T cells from cultured PBMCs, taken from culture after CMV antigen stimulation. All receptors come from a human donor in good health (CMV status not recorded). Some clones in this sample may be carry-over from other donors' samples.

Ten or more counts support this clonotype. The junction and the germline gene differ at one end; a read error may be behind it. The gene calls are TRBV2 and TRBJ2-1; 8 bases are shared with TRBD2. Germline V gene data show CDR1 as SNHLY and CDR2 as FYNNEI. The CDR3 is 15 residues long. The CDR3 is CASSEDGGADNEQFF. The CDR3 region has the DNA TGTGCCAGCAGCGAAGACGGGGGGGCCGACAATGAGCAGTTCTTC.

This clonotype has only one observation. Just one base apart from a much larger clone, this may be a read error. The genes are TRBV7-4 and TRBJ1-1, with D uncertain. CDR1 SGHVT and CDR2 SQSDAQ come from the germline V gene. CDR3 size: 13 residues. The V end lost 3 bases, the J end lost 6 bases, and 11 bases lay between the germline ends. CDR3 in amino acids: CASSFEGRSEAFF. The CDR3 coding sequence is TGTGCCAGCAGCTTCGAAGGGAGGTCTGAAGCTTTCTTT.

As to this clonotype: Germline and junction disagree at one end, which may indicate a read error. The chain has TRBV4-2 and TRBJ1-3, with D possibly TRBD1 on 5 matching bases. The V gene's germline CDR1 is LGHNA and CDR2 YNFKEQ. This CDR3 has 16 amino acids. CDR3 nucleotides: TGTGCCAGCAGCCAAGATGGACCAGGGTCTGGAAACACCACATATTTT. It is translated as CASSQDGPGSGNTTYF.

V is TRBV20-1 and J is TRBJ2-1; 13 bases line up with TRBD2. Germline V gene lookup returns CDR1 DFQATT and CDR2 SNEGSKA (reference sequence). This CDR3 contains 15 residues. The J segment lost 6 bases and the V segment lost 4 bases, leaving 6 bases of the junction unmatched. The CDR3 sequence: CSATSGLAGFNEQFF. CDR3 DNA: TGCAGTGCTACTTCGGGACTAGCGGGGTTCAATGAGCAGTTCTTC.

The sample holds many counts of this clonotype. The chain couples TRBV7-2 to TRBJ2-5, with D perhaps TRBD2 (6 bases). This CDR3 is 15 amino acids long. Per germline, CDR1 SGHTA and CDR2 FQGNSA. V was cut by 0 bases and J by 5 bases, with 13 bases left in between. The CDR3 loop reads CASSLAPSVVETQYF. The CDR3 DNA follows: TGTGCCAGCAGCTTAGCGCCTAGCGTGGTGGAGACCCAGTACTTC.

The V call is TRBV5-1, the J call TRBJ2-3; TRBD1 agrees at 8 bases. The CDR3 is made up of 13 amino acids. The V gene's germline CDR1 is SGHRS and CDR2 YFSETQ. The V gene end was trimmed by 0 bases and the J gene end by 6 bases; junction bases not matched to a gene: 0. The CDR3 spells CASSLGQGDTQYF. The CDR3 coding sequence is TGCGCCAGCAGCTTGGGACAGGGGGATACGCAGTATTTT.

The gene calls are TRBV5-4 and TRBJ2-2; perhaps TRBD2 as D (7 bases). Trimming removed 2 bases at V and 2 bases at J, with 16 bases between. The CDR3 is 17 residues long. Germline V gives CDR1 SGHNT, CDR2 YYREEE (reference sequence). For the CDR3, the DNA is TGTGCCAGCAGCTTAAGATACGGGGGGACAAACACCGGGGAGCTGTTTTTT. This codes for CASSLRYGGTNTGELFF.

The sample holds a few counts of this clonotype. The chain combines TRBV12-3 or TRBV12-4 with TRBJ1-2, with 9 positions matching TRBD1. With V trimmed by 8 bases and J by 6 bases, 7 bases remained unmatched. The CDR3 runs 13 residues. The CDR3 nucleotides are TGTGCCAGCTTGGACAGGGGAGGGGATGGCTACACCTTC. Amino acid sequence: CASLDRGGDGYTF.

J is TRBJ2-1 and V is TRBV2; TRBD1 is a possible D gene (6 bases). This CDR3 region has 17 residues. The germline V gene has CDR1 SNHLY and CDR2 FYNNEI. V lost 10 bases and J lost 3, with 25 bases in between. CDR3 in DNA: TGTGCCACCCTGTCCTGGGACAAGAGTGGGGTCTACAATGAGCAGTTCTTC. Its protein is CATLSWDKSGVYNEQFF.

This clonotype has more than one count but fewer than ten. The rearrangement uses TRBV11-2 and TRBJ2-1; 9 positions agree with TRBD2. The V segment lost 2 bases and the J segment 5 bases; nucleotides outside the gene matches: 7. Germline lookup yields CDR1 SGHAT and CDR2 FQNNGV. The CDR3 is made up of 16 amino acids. CDR3 loop: CASSLSPSGVHNEQFF. CDR3 nucleotide sequence: TGTGCCAGCAGCTTATCTCCTAGCGGGGTCCACAATGAGCAGTTCTTC. Supplemented by reference TRBV11-2 and TRBJ2-1, the full variable domain reads EAGVAQSPRYKIIEKRQSVAFWCNPISGHATLYWYQQILGQGPKLLIQFQNNGVVDDSQLPKDRFSAERLKGVDSTLKIQPAKLEDSAVYLCASSLSPSGVHNEQFFGPGTRLTVL.

This clonotype occurred a few times. V gene TRBV7-2 combines with J gene TRBJ1-1; no definite D call. The germline gives CDR1 SGHTA, CDR2 FQGNSA. V was shortened by 10 bases and J by 0 bases, with 9 bases between the two germline ends. This CDR3 region has 12 residues. CDR3 bases: TGTGCCACCGATCAAATGAACACTGAAGCTTTCTTT. Translating gives CATDQMNTEAFF.

This clonotype was counted at least ten times. The chain joins TRBV7-6 to TRBJ1-2; possibly TRBD1 for D (6 bases). V was clipped by 0 bases and J by 5 bases, with 19 bases between them. Germline CDR1 SGHVS, CDR2 FNYEAQ. The length of the CDR3 is 17 residues. This CDR3 reads CASSLAPQGQGPYGYTF. CDR3 nucleotides: TGTGCCAGCAGCTTAGCCCCTCAAGGGCAGGGGCCATATGGCTACACCTTC.

This clonotype was counted a few times. The chain links TRBV7-3 to TRBJ2-1; tentatively, D is TRBD1 (6 bases). Trimming pared 2 bases from V and 5 bases from J, leaving 19 bases between. The germline CDR1 and CDR2 sequences are SGHTA and FQGTGA. There are 17 residues in the CDR3. The CDR3 bases are TGTGCCAGCAGCTTATTTGTGGGGGCCCAGGAACACAATGAGCAGTTCTTC. Its translation is CASSLFVGAQEHNEQFF.

This clonotype has ten or more counts. CDR3 bases: TGTGCCAGCAGCTTAGCTTCGGGTCAGCCCCAGCATTTT. Its translation is CASSLASGQPQHF. The chain is built from TRBV7-8 and TRBJ1-5; no definite D call. Trimming removed 0 bases at V and 6 bases at J, with 6 bases between. The germline gives CDR1 SGHVS, CDR2 FQNEAQ. The CDR3 runs 13 residues.

In its sample, this clonotype was seen many times. This chain connects TRBV7-3 to TRBJ2-3; the match to TRBD2 covers 12 bases. The CDR3 runs to 15 residues. After removal of 4 bases from V and 1 base from J, the junction contained 0 bases not matched to a gene. In germline, CDR1 is SGHTA, CDR2 FQGTGA. This CDR3 reads CASSWTSGGTDTQYF. In DNA form, the CDR3 reads TGTGCCAGCAGCTGGACTAGCGGGGGCACAGATACGCAGTATTTT.

The rearrangement uses TRBV2 and TRBJ2-7; tentatively, D is TRBD1 (5 bases). The CDR3 consists of 16 residues. The germline CDR1 and CDR2 sequences are SNHLY and FYNNEI. The V end was cut by 1 base, the J end by 2 bases, with 15 bases between. Written as DNA, the CDR3 is TGTGCCAGCAGTGAAGGAAGCCAGGGTTTTACCTACGAGCAGTACTTC. This sequence encodes CASSEGSQGFTYEQYF.

The V and J genes are TRBV5-1 and TRBJ1-2; D gene ambiguous. Trimming stripped 1 base from V and 2 bases from J, with 9 bases between. The V gene's germline CDR1 is SGHRS and CDR2 YFSETQ. The CDR3 covers 14 residues. This CDR3 reads CASSLIGLNYGYTF. The DNA of the CDR3 is TGCGCCAGCAGCTTGATCGGCTTAAACTATGGCTACACCTTC.

The genes are TRBV11-2 and TRBJ2-7; possibly TRBD1 for D (5 bases). Germline CDR1 is SGHAT and CDR2 is FQNNGV. V was cut by 1 base and J by 3 bases, with 13 bases left in between. The CDR3 contains 15 residues. CDR3 loop: CASSLGRELYYEQYF. CDR3 bases: TGTGCCAGCAGCTTAGGCAGGGAATTATACTACGAGCAGTACTTC.

The chain carries TRBV27 and TRBJ2-7, with no clear D. The CDR3 spans 12 residues. Deletions cut 5 bases from V and 4 bases from J, with 9 bases between. The germline CDR1 and CDR2 sequences are MNHEY and SMNVEV (reference sequence). This chain's CDR3 is CASSNSYYEQYF. The CDR3 DNA reads TGTGCCAGCAGTAACAGTTATTACGAGCAGTACTTC.

This clonotype was recorded a few times. The chain carries TRBV28 and TRBJ1-6, with D unclear. V was trimmed by 2 bases and J by 10 bases, leaving 9 bases between them. The CDR3 runs to 13 residues. The germline CDR1 and CDR2 sequences are MDHEN and SYDVKM. Here the CDR3 reads CASSLMGGSPLHF. DNA of the CDR3: TGTGCCAGCAGTTTAATGGGTGGATCACCCCTCCACTTT.

This chain connects TRBV7-6 to TRBJ1-1, with D possibly being TRBD1 (6 bases). The CDR3 consists of 20 residues. With 0 bases removed from V and 4 bases from J, the gap between germline ends came to 27 bases. Germline lookup yields CDR1 SGHVS and CDR2 FNYEAQ. In DNA form, the CDR3 reads TGTGCCAGCAGCTTAGCTCCAGGGGAGGGCGGCGATCTAGGGTTCACTGAAGCTTTCTTT. Amino acids: CASSLAPGEGGDLGFTEAFF.

The J gene is TRBJ1-1, the V gene TRBV7-9; the D gene is possibly TRBD1 (5 bases). The CDR3 is 12 amino acids. The ends were cut back, 2 bases at V and 5 bases at J, with 6 bases in the middle. The germline CDR1 and CDR2 sequences are SEHNR and FQNEAQ (reference sequence). CDR3 DNA: TGTGCCAGCAGCTTAAGGGGAACTGAAGCTTTCTTT. The encoded protein is CASSLRGTEAFF.

At least ten counts were recorded for this clonotype. The J gene is TRBJ2-7, the V gene TRBV4-3; D is ambiguous. The CDR3 covers 15 residues. Germline V gene sequence: CDR1 LGHNA, CDR2 YSLEER. V gave up 0 bases and J gave up 0 bases, with 9 bases separating them. The CDR3 DNA reads as TGCGCCAGCAGCCAAGATTTACTGCCCTCCTACGAGCAGTACTTC. Its translation is CASSQDLLPSYEQYF.

The CDR3 is CASRIRGLNTEAFF. The CDR3 bases are TGTGCCAGCAGGATCCGGGGCCTGAACACTGAAGCTTTCTTT. V usage is TRBV6-6 and J usage is TRBJ1-1; perhaps TRBD1 as D (5 bases). The CDR3 contains 14 residues. CDR1 is MNHNY and CDR2 is SVGAGI in the germline V gene (reference sequence). With 6 bases removed from V and 0 bases from J, the gap between germline ends came to 11 bases.

The chain couples TRBV20-1 to TRBJ2-7; D may be TRBD1 or TRBD2 (6 bases each). Germline assignment: CDR1 DFQATT and CDR2 SNEGSKA (reference sequence). The CDR3 loop spans 13 amino acids. Trimming stripped 6 bases from V and 3 bases from J, with 15 bases between. The CDR3: CSAPYGGLYEQYF. The DNA of the CDR3 is TGCAGTGCACCTTACGGGGGCCTCTACGAGCAGTACTTC.

V is TRBV7-2 and J is TRBJ2-7; 11 nucleotides line up with TRBD2. CDR3 size: 13 residues. CDR1 and CDR2 from the germline V gene are SGHTA and FQGNSA. V lost 5 bases, J lost 5 bases, and 2 bases stayed unmatched. The DNA of the CDR3 is TGTGCCAGCAGCCCGGGACTAGCGGACGAGCAGTACTTC. Translating it yields CASSPGLADEQYF.

Regarding this clonotype: Because the CDR3 is missing its conserved closing phenylalanine or tryptophan, this is likely a read error. The V call is TRBV12-3 or TRBV12-4, the J call TRBJ2-3; no clear D gene. The CDR3 runs to 16 residues. Trimming removed 3 bases at V and 0 bases at J, with 13 bases between. CDR3 amino acids: CASSFRPNTSTDTQYY. The CDR3 DNA is TGTGCCAGCAGTTTCCGTCCCAATACAAGCACAGATACGCAGTATTAT.

There are many counts of this clonotype. The CDR3 nucleotides read TGTGCCAGCAGCTTAGCCACACCCGAAAACTTCAATGAGCAGTTCTTC. Protein product: CASSLATPENFNEQFF. The chain carries TRBV11-2 and TRBJ2-1; D not certain. The V gene lost 1 base and the J gene lost 6 bases, with 16 bases spanning the gap. The CDR3 is 16 residues long. Germline-derived CDR1 and CDR2 are SGHAT and FQNNGV.

The V call is TRBV6-2 or TRBV6-3, the J call TRBJ1-2; 7 bases agree with TRBD1. This CDR3 spans 15 amino acids. Losses at the gene ends were 4 bases for V and 4 bases for J; bases not matched to a gene: 9. Germline V gene lookup returns CDR1 MNHEY and CDR2 SVGEGT. The CDR3 nucleotides are TGTGCCAGCAGTTCCGGGCGGGGACAGCTCTATGGCTACACCTTC. This sequence encodes CASSSGRGQLYGYTF.

The chain has TRBV4-3 and TRBJ2-1; no definite D call. The CDR3 runs 18 residues. V was shortened by 1 base and J by 0 bases, with 16 bases between the two germline ends. Germline assignment: CDR1 LGHNA and CDR2 YSLEER. The DNA for the CDR3 is TGCGCCAGCAGCCAAGCCCCATCCGGCGCGAGCTCCTACAATGAGCAGTTCTTC. It encodes CASSQAPSGASSYNEQFF.